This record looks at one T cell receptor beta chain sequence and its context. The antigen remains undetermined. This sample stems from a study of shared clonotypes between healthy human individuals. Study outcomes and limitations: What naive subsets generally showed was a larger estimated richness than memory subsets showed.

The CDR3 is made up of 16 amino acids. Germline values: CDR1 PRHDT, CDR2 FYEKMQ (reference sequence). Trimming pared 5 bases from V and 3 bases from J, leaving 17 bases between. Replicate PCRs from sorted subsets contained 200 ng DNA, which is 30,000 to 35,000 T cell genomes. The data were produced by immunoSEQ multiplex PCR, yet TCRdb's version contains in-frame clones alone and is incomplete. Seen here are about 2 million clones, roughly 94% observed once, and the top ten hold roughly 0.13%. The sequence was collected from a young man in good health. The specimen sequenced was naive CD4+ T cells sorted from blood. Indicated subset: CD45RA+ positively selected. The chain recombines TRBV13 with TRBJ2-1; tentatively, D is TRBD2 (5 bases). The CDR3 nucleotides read TGTGCCAGCAGCCAGAGGGCGACACTCCTCTACAATGAGCAGTTCTTC. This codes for CASSQRATLLYNEQFF.